The next 18 T cell receptor beta chains were all read from a single sample in a study of cytomegalovirus exposure and HLA in healthy donors. Researchers ran the PCR with 60 Vbeta and 13 Jbeta primers. Sequencing was performed with immunoSEQ multiplex PCR; in TCRdb, only in-frame clones are kept and a portion is missing. The repertoire includes about 72,000 clones, 70% to 80% of them detected once, and 3% to 3.5% sits in the top ten. Material: PBMCs. The origin of the receptors is a man aged 40-49 years in good health and CMV-seronegative.

This clone was counted a single time. The chain links TRBV6-1 to TRBJ2-7; 10 nucleotides agree with TRBD1. This CDR3 contains 14 residues. V lost 6 bases to trimming and J lost 4 bases; unmatched junction nucleotides: 6. The V gene's germline CDR1 is MNHNS and CDR2 SASEGT. This CDR3 is CASSKDRGTYEQYF. Written as DNA, the CDR3 is TGTGCCAGCAGCAAGGACAGGGGGACGTACGAGCAGTACTTC.

This clone appeared a single time. The V gene is TRBV5-1, the J gene TRBJ2-3; 7 bases align to TRBD1. This CDR3 has 16 amino acids. Germline values: CDR1 SGHRS, CDR2 YFSETQ. The V gene end was trimmed by 4 bases and the J gene end by 0 bases; junction bases not matched to a gene: 8. The CDR3 is CASSPGQVLSTDTQYF. CDR3 nucleotide sequence: TGCGCCAGCAGCCCCGGACAGGTCCTTAGCACAGATACGCAGTATTTT.

The chain has TRBV5-1 and TRBJ2-7; 11 bases map to TRBD2. J was trimmed by 1 base and V by 2 bases; bases with no gene match: 5. The CDR3 has 16 amino acids. Germline CDR1 SGHRS, CDR2 YFSETQ. The CDR3, as DNA: TGCGCCAGCAGCTTCCTAGCGGGGGGCTATTCCTACGAGCAGTACTTC. Protein sequence: CASSFLAGGYSYEQYF.

The chain recombines TRBV4-2 with TRBJ2-3, with unresolved D. With 1 base removed from V and 0 bases from J, the gap between germline ends came to 5 bases. The germline V gene has CDR1 LGHNA and CDR2 YNFKEQ. The CDR3 has 14 amino acids. CDR3 sequence: CASSQGASTDTQYF. The CDR3 DNA sequence: TGTGCCAGCAGCCAAGGGGCAAGCACAGATACGCAGTATTTT.

This rearrangement joins TRBV7-8 to TRBJ2-7; TRBD1 aligns across 8 bases. Germline lookup yields CDR1 SGHVS and CDR2 FQNEAQ. V was pared by 5 bases and J by 6 bases, with 3 bases of the junction left unmatched. This CDR3 has 12 amino acids. The CDR3 DNA follows: TGTGCCAGCAGCCGGACAGGGCGCGAGCAGTACTTC. Translating gives CASSRTGREQYF.

This chain connects TRBV6-5 to TRBJ1-5, with 7 nucleotides matching TRBD1. V gave up 6 bases and J gave up 3 bases; unmatched junction bases: 5. The length of the CDR3 is 14 residues. Germline V gene lookup returns CDR1 MNHEY and CDR2 SVGAGI. The CDR3 spells CASSRDRDNQPQHF. In nucleotides, the CDR3 is TGTGCCAGCAGCCGAGACAGGGACAATCAGCCCCAGCATTTT.

The gene calls are TRBV7-9 and TRBJ1-6, with TRBD1 identical over 8 bases. This CDR3 is built from 14 residues. Germline CDR1 reads SEHNR; CDR2 reads FQNEAQ (reference sequence). Germline trimming cut 6 bases from V and 3 bases from J; bases unmatched to any gene: 1. CDR3 nucleotides: TGTGCCAGCAGGGACAGGGACTATAATTCACCCCTCCACTTT. It specifies CASRDRDYNSPLHF.

The chain has TRBV10-2 and TRBJ2-5; the D is unclear. CDR1 is WSHSY and CDR2 is SAAADI in the germline V gene. This CDR3 is 12 amino acids long. The V end was cut by 2 bases, the J end by 3 bases, with 4 bases between. CDR3 sequence: CASSEQKETQYF. For the CDR3, the DNA is TGCGCCAGCAGTGAGCAGAAAGAGACCCAGTACTTC.

There are a few counts of this clone. This chain joins TRBV5-1 and TRBJ1-2; D is perhaps TRBD1 (6 bases). Deletions cut 4 bases from V and 8 bases from J, with 21 bases between. Germline CDR1 reads SGHRS; CDR2 reads YFSETQ. The CDR3 loop spans 15 amino acids. The CDR3 spells CASSPNGDKAGGYTF. CDR3 bases: TGCGCCAGCAGCCCGAACGGGGACAAGGCAGGAGGCTACACCTTC.

The chain recombines TRBV6-1 with TRBJ1-5, with 8 bases fitting TRBD1. CDR1 is MNHNS and CDR2 is SASEGT in the germline V gene. V shed 5 bases and J 4 bases; nucleotides not matched to a gene: 7. The CDR3 is 15 residues long. The CDR3 sequence: CASSFDTGGNQPQHF. As DNA, the CDR3 is TGTGCCAGCAGTTTCGACACAGGGGGGAATCAGCCCCAGCATTTT.

This rearrangement joins TRBV7-2 to TRBJ2-1; 7 positions match TRBD1. This CDR3 comprises 15 residues. V lost 5 bases, J lost 0 bases, and 4 bases stayed unmatched. Germline CDR1 and CDR2: SGHTA and FQGNSA. DNA of the CDR3: TGTGCCAGCAGCCTTCGGGACAGCTCCTACAATGAGCAGTTCTTC. Translation: CASSLRDSSYNEQFF. Based on the CDR3 plus reference TRBV7-2 and TRBJ2-1, the full variable domain is GAGVSQSPSNKVTEKGKDVELRCDPISGHTALYWYRQSLGQGLEFLIYFQGNSAPDKSGLPSDRFSAERTGGSVSTLTIQRTQQEDSAVYLCASSLRDSSYNEQFFGPGTRLTVL.

V gene TRBV7-6 combines with J gene TRBJ1-6, with 8 bases matching TRBD1. Germline V lookup: CDR1 SGHVS, CDR2 FNYEAQ. The CDR3 consists of 14 residues. The V and J ends lost 1 base and 10 bases, in that order; junction bases with no gene match: 3. CDR3 coding DNA: TGTGCCAGCAGCTTAGACAGGGGGGGCTCACCCCTCCACTTT. Encoded protein: CASSLDRGGSPLHF.

This chain joins TRBV6-5 and TRBJ1-4; D might be TRBD1 (6 bases). CDR3 length: 15 amino acids. Germline lookup yields CDR1 MNHEY and CDR2 SVGAGI. Trimming took 5 bases from V and 2 from J, leaving 12 bases between them. The CDR3 spells CASSVQGLTNEKLFF. In DNA form, the CDR3 reads TGTGCCAGCAGTGTACAGGGCCTTACTAATGAAAAACTGTTTTTT.

V gene TRBV6-6 combines with J gene TRBJ2-7; 8 nucleotides align to TRBD2. The CDR3 spans 15 residues. The junction had 4 bases not matched to a gene; V was cut back by 2 bases and J by 1 base. From germline, CDR1 is MNHNY and CDR2 SVGAGI (reference sequence). The CDR3 DNA reads as TGTGCCAGCAGTTACCCCACTAGCGGATCCTACGAGCAGTACTTC. Its translation: CASSYPTSGSYEQYF.

The rearrangement joins TRBV12-5 to TRBJ1-5; 9 bases match TRBD1. There are 17 residues in the CDR3. CDR1 is LGHNT and CDR2 is FRNRAP in the germline V gene. Trimming cost V 5 bases and J 0 bases; bases outside gene matches: 8. The CDR3 region has the DNA TGTGCTAGTGGTCCCCCCGGGACAGGGCATAGCAATCAGCCCCAGCATTTT. Translation gives CASGPPGTGHSNQPQHF.

This sequence joins TRBV28 and TRBJ2-3, with TRBD2 matching over 8 bases. V was pared by 5 bases and J by 0 bases, with 1 base of the junction left unmatched. Germline CDR1 is MDHEN and CDR2 is SYDVKM. This CDR3 spans 14 amino acids. CDR3 DNA sequence: TGTGCCAGCAGTAGCGGGGGAAGCACAGATACGCAGTATTTT. This gives the protein CASSSGGSTDTQYF.

This sequence joins TRBV30 and TRBJ1-5, with TRBD1 as a possible D gene (6 bases). The CDR3 consists of 15 residues. Looked up from germline, CDR1 is GTSNPN and CDR2 is SVGIG (reference sequence). The ends were cut back, 0 bases at V and 6 bases at J, with 15 bases in the middle. CDR3 bases: TGTGCCTGGAGTGTTGGGTATGGGGGGGCTCAGCCCCAGCATTTT. Protein: CAWSVGYGGAQPQHF.

The V gene is TRBV13, the J gene TRBJ1-1, with D unclear. Germline CDR1 reads PRHDT; CDR2 reads FYEKMQ (reference sequence). Deletions cut 6 bases from V and 3 bases from J, with 20 bases between. This CDR3 is 16 amino acids long. For the CDR3, the DNA is TGTGCCAGCAGTTGGGGAGGAGGTCTCGCGGACACTGAAGCTTTCTTT. Amino acid sequence: CASSWGGGLADTEAFF.